This T cell receptor beta chain was observed in a study of a mutant IDH1 vaccine in newly diagnosed glioma (dated by TCRdb to about 2021). For the study in its entirety: Eight vaccinations were administered to patients in weeks 1, 3, 5, 7, 11, 15, 19 and 23, corresponding to visits V03 through V10. In the chemotherapy-containing groups, vaccination started alongside temozolomide cycles, whereas in patients who had radiotherapy alone it started 4-6 weeks after radiotherapy. Of the 25 to 40 treated patients, roughly 60% were male and about 40% were female, and the mean age was approximately 39 years. Before enrollment, most patients had been given radiochemotherapy with temozolomide as standard therapy, while the rest had received either radiotherapy alone or temozolomide alone. Six visits were used for peripheral blood collection: V03 (baseline), V05, V07, V10, V12 and V13. Longitudinal TCRB deep sequencing was done for some 26 treated patients, wherever samples were available for exploratory analyses.

Libraries were built with the immunoSEQ multiplex PCR assay. Rearranged TCR beta chain sequences were amplified with the hsTCRB Kit following the manufacturer's protocol. Sequencing of TCRB libraries was carried out on an Illumina MiSeq. As for how the authors treated the data: The proprietary platform of the kit vendor was used for demultiplexing, trimming and gene mapping. Imported from immuneACCESS, the table was reduced by TCRdb to in-frame sequences with V and J called. These copies leave out some clones; in studies compared against another copy, an unresolved V gene accounts for under half, and the cause of the remainder is not known. V and J calls and clone size are given by that table; D and trimming were obtained from the DNA. The sample includes more than 55,000 clones, with less than 85% observed a single time. Jointly, the top ten make up roughly 3.5% of the sample. The paper as a whole reports these results and caveats: Immune responses induced by the vaccine were seen in over 80% of patients across multiple MHC alleles. Availability determined which PBMC samples were chosen for TCRB deep sequencing. It was noted by the authors that analyses of patient blood samples could not be reproduced owing to sample limitations. No apparent relationship was observed between pseudoprogression and alterations in the top peripheral T cell clonotypes detected by TCRB sequencing.

CDR3 length: 13 amino acids, cysteine to phenylalanine. Only the CDR3 DNA stays, 39 bases, in frame from base 1. Between the V and J ends, shortened by 3 bases and 10 bases respectively, the junction contains 13 bases. Looking up the germline V gene (reference sequence) yields CDR1 GTSNPN and CDR2 SVGIG. This specimen's time point label, interpreted: week 11, during vaccination. A 20-mer mutant IDH1 peptide at 300 micrograms in Montanide made up each vaccine dose, which was injected subcutaneously together with topical imiquimod. The donors had newly diagnosed IDH1-mutant astrocytomas of WHO grade 3 or 4 that showed loss of nuclear ATRX. The samples were drawn from NOA16, a multicentre, single-arm, open-label phase I trial in Germany that tested a mutant IDH1 peptide vaccine in humans for the first time. Genomic DNA for TCRB sequencing was extracted from EDTA blood using the DNeasy Blood and Tissue Kit.

A note on this clone: Its antigen has not been determined. There are no base qualities to consult, and no much larger clone falls within one base.

The chain uses TRBV30 and TRBJ1-6; the best D guess is TRBD1, with 5 bases matching. This clonotype was sampled from a man aged 25-45 years with glioma. The sequenced sample was PBMCs, obtained from a glioma patient whose treatment included an IDH1 peptide vaccine. The DNA sequence is as follows: TGTGCCTGGAGGGGGGGTTTTGAATCACCCCTCCACTTT. Translated, this is CAWRGGFESPLHF.